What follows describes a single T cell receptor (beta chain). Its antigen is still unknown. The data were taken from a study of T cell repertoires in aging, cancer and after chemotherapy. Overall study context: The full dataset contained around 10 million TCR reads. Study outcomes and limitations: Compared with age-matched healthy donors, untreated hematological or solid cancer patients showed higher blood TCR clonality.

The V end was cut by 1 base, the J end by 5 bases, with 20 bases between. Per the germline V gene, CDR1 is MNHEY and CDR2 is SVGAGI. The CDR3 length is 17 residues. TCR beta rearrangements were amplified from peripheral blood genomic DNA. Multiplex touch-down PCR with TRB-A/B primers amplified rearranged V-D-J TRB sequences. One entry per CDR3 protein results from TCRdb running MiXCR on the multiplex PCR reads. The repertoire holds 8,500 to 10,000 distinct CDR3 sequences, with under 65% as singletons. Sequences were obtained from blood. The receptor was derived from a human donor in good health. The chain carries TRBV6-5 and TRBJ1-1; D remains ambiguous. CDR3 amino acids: CASSYYAPTGLGTEAFF. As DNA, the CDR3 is TGTGCCAGCAGTTACTATGCCCCGACTGGGCTGGGGACTGAAGCTTTCTTT.